This note documents a single T cell receptor beta chain sequence. The CDR3 is 14 residues long. Germline trimming cut 3 bases from V and 8 bases from J; bases unmatched to any gene: 7. Germline-derived CDR1 and CDR2 are SGDLS and YYNGEE. Using immunoSEQ multiplex PCR, the repertoire was profiled, and TCRdb retains in-frame clones only, with some absent. The table records nearly 200,000 clones, 84% of them present only once. The sample belongs to a study of blood T cell repertoires in COVID-19. Sequences were obtained from peripheral blood. The origin of this receptor is a human donor in a cohort sampled during active COVID-19. V is TRBV9 and J is TRBJ1-4, with 7 bases lining up with TRBD1. The CDR3 sequence is CASSDRTGHEKLFF. CDR3 DNA sequence: TGTGCCAGCAGCGACCGGACAGGTCACGAAAAACTGTTTTTT.